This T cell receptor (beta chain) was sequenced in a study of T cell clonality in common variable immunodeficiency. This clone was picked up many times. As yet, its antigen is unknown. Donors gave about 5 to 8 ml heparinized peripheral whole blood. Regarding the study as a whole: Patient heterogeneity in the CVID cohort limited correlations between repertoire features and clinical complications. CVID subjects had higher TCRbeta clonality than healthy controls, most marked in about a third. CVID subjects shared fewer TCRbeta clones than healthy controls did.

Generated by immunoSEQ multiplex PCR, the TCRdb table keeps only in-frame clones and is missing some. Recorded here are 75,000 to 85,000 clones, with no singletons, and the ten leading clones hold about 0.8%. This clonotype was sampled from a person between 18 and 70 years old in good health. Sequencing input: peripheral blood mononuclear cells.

The chain's CDR3 is CASSLLAGVEDTQYF. The CDR3 DNA, read in part, is TGTGCCAGCAGCTTACTAGCGGGCGTAGAAGATACG. The genes are TRBV7-9 and TRBJ2-3, with 8 bases matching TRBD2. Sequencing ends 3 residues short of the CDR3 end; the germline J gene provides the rest. The V gene end was trimmed by 2 bases and the J gene end by 5 bases; junction bases not matched to a gene: 6. The CDR3 runs 15 residues. CDR1 is SEHNR, CDR2 FQNEAQ, per germline (reference sequence). Full variable domain (remainder filled in from reference TRBV7-9 and TRBJ2-3): DTGVSQNPRHKITKRGQNVTFRCDPISEHNRLYWYRQTLGQGPEFLTYFQNEAQLEKSRLLSDRFSAERPKGSFSTLEIQRTEQGDSAMYLCASSLLAGVEDTQYFGPGTRLTVL.